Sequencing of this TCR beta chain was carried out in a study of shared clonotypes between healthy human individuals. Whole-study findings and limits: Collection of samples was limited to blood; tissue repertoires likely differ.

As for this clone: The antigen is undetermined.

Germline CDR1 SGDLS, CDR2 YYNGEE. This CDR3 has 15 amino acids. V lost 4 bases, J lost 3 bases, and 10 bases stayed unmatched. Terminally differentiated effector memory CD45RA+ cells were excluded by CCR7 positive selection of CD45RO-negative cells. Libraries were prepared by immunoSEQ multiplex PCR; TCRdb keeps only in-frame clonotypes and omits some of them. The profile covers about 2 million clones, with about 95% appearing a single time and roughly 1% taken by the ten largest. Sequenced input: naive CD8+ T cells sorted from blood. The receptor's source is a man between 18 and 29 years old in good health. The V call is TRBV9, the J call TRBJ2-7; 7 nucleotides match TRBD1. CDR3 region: CASSPMTGRGYEQYF. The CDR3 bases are TGTGCCAGCAGCCCAATGACAGGGAGAGGCTACGAGCAGTACTTC.